This TCR beta chain was recovered during a study of shared clonotypes between healthy human individuals. Amplification in unsorted PBMC replicate PCRs started from around 0.3 ug DNA, which equals about 28,000 T cell genomes. Spread over ten immunoSEQ deep assay plates, unsorted PBMC DNA underwent sequencing. Profiled with immunoSEQ multiplex PCR; TCRdb holds only in-frame clones, not every one. The sample has around 500,000 clones; approximately 81% are singletons. The CDR3 covers 11 residues. Germline V gene sequence: CDR1 LGHNT, CDR2 FRNRAP. There were no recent acute infections or vaccinations among the donors, who were healthy HIV-negative adults.

The chain combines TRBV12-5 with TRBJ2-7; D gene unclear. The specimen sequenced was PBMCs. The receptor was derived from a woman aged 35 to 49 in good health. Some clones in this sample may be carry-over from other donors' samples. The CDR3 DNA is TGTGTCACTCCAGTGGCCTACGAGCAGTACTTC. Its protein product is CVTPVAYEQYF.